This entry lists 23 T cell receptor beta chains sequenced from one sample in a study of shared clonotypes between healthy human individuals. Sequencing used immunoSEQ multiplex PCR; TCRdb keeps in-frame clones, though not all of them. Here the sample spans some 1 million clones, roughly 70% being singletons. The sample comprised memory CD4+ T cells sorted from blood. Subset defined: CD45RA-negative fraction. These receptors were collected from a man aged 18 to 29 in good health.

V is TRBV18 and J is TRBJ2-5; TRBD2 matches 10 bases. The CDR3 is 14 amino acids. The V gene end was trimmed by 2 bases and the J gene end by 7 bases; junction bases not matched to a gene: 4. In germline, CDR1 is KGHSH, CDR2 LQKENI. CDR3 loop: CASSPALAGRTQYF. In DNA form, the CDR3 reads TGTGCCAGCTCACCAGCACTAGCGGGGAGGACCCAGTACTTC.

The genes are TRBV11-2 and TRBJ1-2; no definite D call. V lost 0 bases to trimming and J lost 4 bases, with 9 bases between them. This CDR3 spans 14 amino acids. CDR1 and CDR2 (germline): SGHAT, FQNNGV. The DNA for the CDR3 is TGTGCCAGCAGCTTAGAGATGGTCGCCTATGGCTACACCTTC. Encoded protein: CASSLEMVAYGYTF.

The genes are TRBV29-1 and TRBJ1-1; TRBD1 matches 8 bases. V was clipped by 3 bases and J by 4 bases; unmatched bases: 7. This CDR3 is built from 14 residues. Germline CDR1 reads SQVTM; CDR2 reads ANQGSEA. CDR3 amino acids: CSVDETGVGTEAFF. The DNA for the CDR3 is TGCAGCGTTGACGAGACAGGGGTTGGCACTGAAGCTTTCTTT.

The chain links TRBV27 to TRBJ2-7; D is uncertain. Germline CDR1 MNHEY, CDR2 SMNVEV (reference sequence). Deletions cut 5 bases from V and 2 bases from J, with 16 bases between. This CDR3 spans 15 amino acids. CDR3: CASSRQWAGTYEQYF. CDR3 nucleotide sequence: TGTGCCAGCAGTCGCCAGTGGGCTGGCACCTACGAGCAGTACTTC.

The chain combines TRBV6-6 with TRBJ2-7; TRBD1 aligns across 8 bases. The CDR3 is 14 residues long. V trimming: 5 bases; J trimming: 2 bases; junction bases outside the gene matches: 5. Germline V CDR1 and CDR2: MNHNY, SVGAGI (reference sequence). The CDR3 sequence is CASSGQGSTYEQYF. The CDR3 DNA follows: TGTGCCAGCAGTGGACAGGGTTCGACCTACGAGCAGTACTTC.

This clone appeared many times. The chain has TRBV29-1 and TRBJ2-7, with D tentatively TRBD1 (6 bases). CDR1 is SQVTM and CDR2 is ANQGSEA in the germline V gene. The CDR3 is 12 amino acids. Trimming shortened V by 5 bases and J by 1 base, and 9 bases separated the two germline ends. The DNA for the CDR3 is TGCAGCGTTCATACAGGGTCCTACGAGCAGTACTTC. Translated, it gives CSVHTGSYEQYF.

The chain uses TRBV6-5 and TRBJ2-7; D is unclear. The CDR3 contains 14 residues. Germline V CDR1 and CDR2: MNHEY, SVGAGI. V dropped 2 bases and J dropped 7 bases, with 15 bases sitting between them. Written as DNA, the CDR3 is TGTGCCAGCAGTTACGTCGGCCGCCTAAGGGAGCAGTACTTC. Protein: CASSYVGRLREQYF.

This chain's CDR3 is CASSMVGTGNTGELFF. The CDR3 nucleotides read TGTGCCAGTAGTATGGTGGGGACAGGGAACACCGGGGAGCTGTTTTTT. The V gene is TRBV19, the J gene TRBJ2-2; the match to TRBD1 covers 8 bases. From germline, CDR1 is LNHDA and CDR2 SQIVND (reference sequence). J lost 1 base, V lost 3 bases, and 4 bases had no gene match. The length of the CDR3 is 16 residues.

The rearrangement links TRBV5-1 to TRBJ2-7, with 8 positions matching TRBD1. Germline values: CDR1 SGHRS, CDR2 YFSETQ. The CDR3 has 15 amino acids. J lost 4 bases, V lost 6 bases, and 12 bases had no gene match. CDR3 sequence (DNA): TGCGCCAGCACCGTAGGGGGACAGGAGTTTTACGAGCAGTACTTC. Protein sequence: CASTVGGQEFYEQYF.

The rearrangement links TRBV21-1 to TRBJ1-2. TRBV21-1 is recorded as a pseudogene. This CDR3 contains 11 residues. The CDR3 sequence: CARFGFDGYTF. DNA for the CDR3: TGTGCCAGGTTTGGGTTTGATGGCTACACCTTC.

The rearrangement links TRBV5-8 to TRBJ2-1; the D is unclear. Germline V lookup: CDR1 SGHTS, CDR2 YDEGEE. The CDR3 is 15 amino acids. The V end was cut by 0 bases, the J end by 4 bases, with 11 bases between. CDR3 nucleotides: TGTGCCAGCAGCTTGGACAGACCAAGTTACAATGAGCAGTTCTTC. As protein: CASSLDRPSYNEQFF.

The chain combines TRBV6-1 with TRBJ2-6, with no clear D. Germline V lookup: CDR1 MNHNS, CDR2 SASEGT. The CDR3 is 15 residues long. V was shortened by 7 bases and J by 3 bases, with 13 bases between the two germline ends. CDR3 sequence: CASISGLLGANVLTF. CDR3 sequence (DNA): TGTGCCAGCATCAGTGGGCTCCTTGGGGCCAACGTCCTGACTTTC.

The chain couples TRBV27 to TRBJ1-2; no firm D call. Germline CDR1 and CDR2: MNHEY and SMNVEV (reference sequence). Trimming pared 6 bases from V and 8 bases from J, leaving 10 bases between. The CDR3 has 11 residues. CDR3 loop: CASRGSEGYTF. Here the CDR3 DNA reads TGTGCCAGCAGGGGGTCAGAGGGCTACACCTTC.

V and J are TRBV5-5 and TRBJ1-1; 9 bases map to TRBD1. Germline-derived CDR1 and CDR2 are SGHKS and YYEKEE (reference sequence). Trimming cost V 2 bases and J 1 base; bases outside gene matches: 6. The CDR3 runs to 16 residues. The DNA for the CDR3 is TGTGCCAGCAGCTTCTCGTCGGACAGGGGGAACACTGAAGCTTTCTTT. This sequence encodes CASSFSSDRGNTEAFF.

V gene TRBV15 combines with J gene TRBJ2-5; D is uncertain. The CDR3 runs 13 residues. Deletions cut 5 bases from V and 2 bases from J, with 9 bases between. The germline V gene has CDR1 LNHNV and CDR2 YYDKDF (reference sequence). The CDR3 is CATSFGPQETQYF. DNA of the CDR3: TGTGCCACCAGCTTCGGCCCACAAGAGACCCAGTACTTC.

The chain uses TRBV6-1 and TRBJ2-1, with 9 positions matching TRBD2. Losses at the gene ends were 4 bases for V and 2 bases for J; bases not matched to a gene: 3. The CDR3 covers 15 residues. Germline V gene sequence: CDR1 MNHNS, CDR2 SASEGT. The CDR3 here is CASSASGATYNEQFF. The CDR3 coding sequence is TGTGCCAGCAGTGCTAGCGGGGCCACCTACAATGAGCAGTTCTTC.

This chain joins TRBV5-1 and TRBJ1-2; TRBD1 aligns across 9 bases. The V gene end was trimmed by 4 bases and the J gene end by 6 bases; junction bases not matched to a gene: 10. In germline, CDR1 is SGHRS, CDR2 YFSETQ. CDR3 size: 15 residues. CDR3 coding DNA: TGCGCCAGCAGCCCGGGACAGGGATCGGCGGATGGCTACACCTTC. As protein: CASSPGQGSADGYTF.

V usage is TRBV30 and J usage is TRBJ2-1; D gene ambiguous. Looked up from germline, CDR1 is GTSNPN and CDR2 is SVGIG (reference sequence). This CDR3 comprises 12 residues. Trimming stripped 3 bases from V and 9 bases from J, with 12 bases between. This CDR3 reads CAWSPWDSEQFF. The DNA of the CDR3 is TGTGCCTGGAGCCCTTGGGATAGTGAGCAGTTCTTC. Using reference TRBV30 and TRBJ2-1 for the parts outside the CDR3, the full variable domain is SQTIHQWPATLVQPVGSPLSLECTVEGTSNPNLYWYRQAAGRGLQLLFYSVGIGQISSEVPQNLSASRPQDRQFILSSKKLLLSDSGFYLCAWSPWDSEQFFGPGTRLTVL.

The gene calls are TRBV10-2 and TRBJ2-1, with D possibly TRBD2 on 6 matching bases. Trimming took 6 bases from V and 2 from J, leaving 17 bases between them. The germline CDR1 and CDR2 sequences are WSHSY and SAAADI. This CDR3 has 16 residues. The CDR3 DNA follows: TGCGCCAGCAGGCGTGGAGTAGCGGCAACCTACAATGAGCAGTTCTTC. Translating gives CASRRGVAATYNEQFF.

The chain links TRBV19 to TRBJ2-3, with D possibly TRBD2 on 6 matching bases. Trimming took 0 bases from V and 2 from J, leaving 21 bases between them. The CDR3 loop spans 19 amino acids. Germline V gene data show CDR1 as LNHDA and CDR2 as SQIVND (reference sequence). CDR3 sequence: CASSIDAGPMPLATDTQYF. The CDR3 coding sequence is TGTGCCAGTAGTATAGATGCGGGACCCATGCCGTTGGCCACAGATACGCAGTATTTT. Full variable domain (outside the CDR3, taken from reference TRBV19 and TRBJ2-3): DGGITQSPKYLFRKEGQNVTLSCEQNLNHDAMYWYRQDPGQGLRLIYYSQIVNDFQKGDIAEGYSVSREKKESFPLTVTSAQKNPTAFYLCASSIDAGPMPLATDTQYFGPGTRLTVL.

The gene calls are TRBV30 and TRBJ1-1; no clear D gene. The CDR3 totals 12 residues. Germline V gene sequence: CDR1 GTSNPN, CDR2 SVGIG (reference sequence). The germline V and J ends were trimmed by 2 bases and 11 bases, with 15 bases remaining between them. The DNA of the CDR3 is TGTGCCTGGAGTCGTGCAGGTAGTAGGGCTTTCTTT. This sequence encodes CAWSRAGSRAFF. Full variable domain (outside the CDR3, taken from reference TRBV30 and TRBJ1-1): SQTIHQWPATLVQPVGSPLSLECTVEGTSNPNLYWYRQAAGRGLQLLFYSVGIGQISSEVPQNLSASRPQDRQFILSSKKLLLSDSGFYLCAWSRAGSRAFFGQGTRLTVV.

The rearrangement joins TRBV6-5 to TRBJ2-7; maybe TRBD1 (6 bases). The CDR3 totals 14 residues. In germline, CDR1 is MNHEY, CDR2 SVGAGI. The germline V and J ends were trimmed by 6 bases and 0 bases, with 12 bases remaining between them. CDR3 in DNA: TGTGCCAGCAGGCTTGGACAGCTCTCCTACGAGCAGTACTTC. Amino acids: CASRLGQLSYEQYF.

The chain couples TRBV6-6 to TRBJ2-7, with D possibly TRBD2 on 6 matching bases. The germline gives CDR1 MNHNY, CDR2 SVGAGI (reference sequence). This CDR3 comprises 12 residues. The V end was cut by 8 bases, the J end by 3 bases, with 11 bases between. The CDR3 reads CASGRGNYEQYF. The CDR3 nucleotides read TGTGCCAGCGGACGGGGGAACTACGAGCAGTACTTC.